This T cell receptor beta chain was sequenced during a study of glioma-infiltrating T cells after dendritic cell vaccination. At the level of the study: Samples are from glioblastoma patients in Phase I and II dendritic cell vaccine trials.

Input was approximately 2.2 ug genomic DNA, or all available if less. Data came from immunoSEQ multiplex PCR; TCRdb stores just in-frame clones and leaves some out. The table shows 75,000 to 95,000 clones, with 81% occurring only once. This sample's time point: after dendritic cell vaccination, including at tumor progression/relapse. None of the glioblastoma patients had an isocitrate dehydrogenase mutation. Before vaccination, two weeks after the third vaccination, and at progression, PBMC were collected. The sample consisted of blood, taken after dendritic cell vaccination. The source of this sequence is a human donor with glioblastoma.

This CDR3 reads CASHVSGGSSYEQYF. In DNA, the CDR3 is TGTGCCAGTCATGTTAGCGGGGGGAGCTCCTACGAGCAGTACTTC. V is TRBV2 and J is TRBJ2-7; 10 nucleotides match TRBD2. The trim removed 9 bases at V and 0 bases at J, leaving 8 bases unmatched. CDR3 length: 15 residues. Germline-derived CDR1 and CDR2 are SNHLY and FYNNEI.